The T cell receptor beta chain described here comes from a study of CD8 T cells in ankylosing spondylitis. Findings of the study overall: Earlier literature documents some of the motif variants in reactive arthritis synovial fluid and blood.

This clonotype was detected ten times or more. Antigen: not known. This CDR3 spans 14 amino acids. V dropped 0 bases and J dropped 3 bases, with 8 bases sitting between them. The germline gives CDR1 LGHNA, CDR2 YSLEER. A single record per CDR3 protein comes from TCRdb applying MiXCR to the 5' RACE reads. Counted here are approximately 90,000 distinct CDR3 sequences, about 8.3% occurring once; the ten biggest clones make up 9.9%. Sequences were obtained from blood, either unsorted or a sorted T cell fraction (not recorded which). The sequence derives from a male donor with ankylosing spondylitis or in good health (not recorded which). This chain joins TRBV4-3 and TRBJ1-2; D is unresolved. The CDR3 DNA reads as TGCGCCAGCAGCCAAGAACCTGCCTACTATGGCTACACCTTC. The encoded protein is CASSQEPAYYGYTF.